These T cell receptor beta chains were read from a single sample in a study of identical twins' blood T cells. In TCRdb, the 5' RACE reads were re-called with MiXCR into one record per CDR3 protein. This sample has roughly 380,000 distinct CDR3 sequences; roughly 31% occur once, and the top ten carry about 6%. Sequenced input: PBMCs. Source of these receptors: a woman between 18 and 49 years old in good health. The conserved cysteine and the conserved F or W are not part of the CDR3 here. A D gene is named only where the DNA matches it firmly.

>TRBV19|.
ASSGVDGYGYT
>TRBV20-1|.
SASEWRVRGGTEAF
>TRBV2|.
ASKEDADTQY
>TRBV3-1|TRBD1
ASSHGSTGQAF
>TRBV20-1|.
STSPGHPNQPQH
>TRBV29-1|.
SSGQTDTQY
>TRBV3-1|.
ASTRAGAGDTQY
>TRBV6-1|.
ASSEQGGGFNEQF
>TRBV6-5|TRBD2
ASSLAGDGELF
>TRBV30|.
AWSVRVAYGYT
>TRBV18|TRBD2
ASSLSLAGDSYEQY